Listed below are T cell receptor beta chains from one sample, sequenced in a study of blood T cell repertoires in COVID-19. Sequencing used immunoSEQ multiplex PCR; TCRdb keeps in-frame clones, though not all of them. The sample carries roughly 430,000 clones, around 90% recorded once. Sequencing was performed on PBMCs or T cells enriched from blood (not recorded which). The receptors come from a woman aged 40 to 50 with acute COVID-19. CDR3s include the opening cysteine and the closing phenylalanine or tryptophan.

CDR3 length | J gene | V gene | CDR3 protein
14 | TRBJ2-7 | TRBV11-2 | CASSSWREAYEQYF
14 | TRBJ1-2 | TRBV2 | CASSGGQGAYGYTF
17 | TRBJ1-5 | TRBV24-1 | CATSDSNTGGRHQPQHF
14 | TRBJ1-2 | TRBV5-1 | CASSLVNRGDGYTF
16 | TRBJ2-2 | TRBV27 | CASSLVSGTGIGELFF
13 | TRBJ2-5 | TRBV29-1 | CSVVPGRRETQYF
16 | TRBJ1-4 | TRBV18 | CASSARQGYLSEKLFF
17 | TRBJ2-6 | TRBV5-1 | CASSYERTVSGANVLTF
15 | TRBJ2-5 | TRBV3-1/TRBV3-2 | CASSPLGGRRGTQYF
17 | TRBJ2-1 | TRBV11-2 | CASSLVGGGASYNEQFF
17 | TRBJ2-2 | TRBV2 | CASRRDRGLSNTGELFF
13 | TRBJ1-2 | TRBV12-3/TRBV12-4 | CASRSGGNYGYTF
13 | TRBJ2-7 | TRBV2 | CASSRQGAYEQYF
14 | TRBJ2-7 | TRBV11-2 | CASSLLGRTYEQYF
13 | TRBJ1-2 | TRBV3-1/TRBV3-2 | CASSRTANYGYTF
15 | TRBJ2-2 | TRBV5-1 | CASSLGQGDTGELFF